This is a list of T cell receptor beta chains from one sample in a study of tumor-infiltrating lymphocytes in primary liver carcinoma. TCRdb reprocessed the multiplex PCR reads with MiXCR, giving one entry per CDR3 protein. The sample has 85,000 to 100,000 distinct CDR3 sequences; 65% to 70% are singletons. Sequenced: tumor-adjacent normal liver tissue. Every receptor here comes from a man in his forties with primary liver carcinoma and hepatitis B virus infection. Both conserved end residues are part of each CDR3. Each record gives: D gene, V gene, clone size, J gene, CDR3 protein, CDR3 DNA. The D gene is left open where the match is weak. Expanded clones are given a class, and other clones once, few, many or no size at all.

-,TRBV30,-,TRBJ2-3,CAWSVGRCLSTDTQYF,TGTGCCTGGAGTGTAGGGAGGTGCTTAAGCACAGATACGCAGTATTTT
-,TRBV5-1,-,TRBJ2-6,CASPGVEGANVLTF,TGCGCCTCCCCTGGGGTGGAGGGGGCCAACGTCCTGACTTTC
-,TRBV28,-,TRBJ1-6,CASSPPTALDSPLHF,TGTGCCAGCAGTCCTCCGACAGCATTGGATTCGCCCCTCCACTTT
-,TRBV29-1,many,TRBJ2-7,CSVEDDRAASSSYEQYF,TGCAGCGTTGAAGACGACCGAGCGGCCTCGAGCTCCTACGAGCAGTACTTC
-,TRBV11-1,-,TRBJ1-1,CARSLTGGNTEAFF,TGTGCCAGGAGCTTAACGGGAGGGAACACTGAAGCTTTCTTT
-,TRBV5-6,many,TRBJ2-5,CASSLVLQGGPRETQYF,TGTGCCAGCAGCTTGGTGCTCCAGGGTGGGCCTCGAGAGACCCAGTACTTC
-,TRBV7-9,-,TRBJ2-7,CASSMGTCSGQYF,TGTGCCAGCAGCATGGGGACTTGTTCAGGGCAGTACTTC
-,TRBV20-1,-,TRBJ2-3,CSARRGAASTDTQYF,TGCAGTGCTAGAAGGGGGGCGGCCTCCACAGATACGCAGTATTTT
TRBD2,TRBV11-1,-,TRBJ2-1,CASSLGPAGEVDNEQIF,TGTGCCAGCAGCCTGGGACCAGCGGGAGAAGTAGACAATGAGCAGATCTTC
-,TRBV11-2,-,TRBJ1-3,CASILTGNSGNTMCF,TGTGCCAGCATCCTCACAGGAAACTCTGGAAACACCATGTGTTTT
TRBD1,TRBV7-8,many,TRBJ2-3,CASSPDRDRAPDTQYF,TGTGCCAGCAGCCCCGACCGGGACAGGGCTCCGGATACGCAGTATTTT
-,TRBV11-2,-,TRBJ1-1,CASSLDRVGGNFEAFF,TGTGCCAGCAGCTTAGACAGGGTGGGGGGTAATTTTGAAGCTTTCTTT
TRBD1,TRBV5-1,few,TRBJ1-5,CASSLGQGAGQPQHF,TGCGCCAGCAGCTTGGGGCAGGGGGCAGGTCAGCCCCAGCATTTT
-,TRBV2,-,TRBJ1-6,CASKGGASNSPLHF,TGTGCCAGCAAGGGAGGGGCGAGTAATTCACCCCTCCACTTT
-,TRBV11-2,-,TRBJ2-2,CTSSLGPSGELFF,TGTACTAGCAGCTTAGGTCCTAGCGGGGAGCTGTTTTTT
TRBD1,TRBV11-2,-,TRBJ1-1,CASGMTGDTEAFF,TGTGCCAGCGGTATGACAGGGGACACTGAAGCTTTCTTT
-,TRBV6-6,many,TRBJ2-3,CASSPGLSDTQYF,TGTGCCAGCAGTCCAGGACTGTCGGATACGCAGTATTTT
-,TRBV6-2/TRBV6-3,medium-sized,TRBJ1-5,CASSYRSGGNQPQHF,TGTGCCAGCAGTTACCGCTCAGGGGGCAATCAGCCCCAGCATTTT
-,TRBV11-3,-,TRBJ2-2,CASSLGNTGGLFF,TGTGCCAGCAGCCTTGGCAACACCGGGGGACTGTTTTTT
-,TRBV20-1,-,TRBJ2-5,CSARDVEGIVETQYF,TGCAGTGCTAGAGATGTAGAGGGTATAGTGGAGACCCAGTACTTC